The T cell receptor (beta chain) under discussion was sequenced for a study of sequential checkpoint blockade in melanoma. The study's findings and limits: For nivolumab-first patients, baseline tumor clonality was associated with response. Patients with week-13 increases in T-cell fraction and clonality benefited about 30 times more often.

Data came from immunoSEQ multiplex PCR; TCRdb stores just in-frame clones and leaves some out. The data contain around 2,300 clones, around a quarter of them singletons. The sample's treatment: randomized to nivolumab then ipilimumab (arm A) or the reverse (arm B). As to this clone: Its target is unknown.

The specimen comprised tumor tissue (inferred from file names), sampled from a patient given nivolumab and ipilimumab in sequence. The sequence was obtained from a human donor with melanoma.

The CDR3 DNA reads TGCGCCAGCGGAGGATTGGGGGGCCTATATGGGGAGCTGTTTTTT. This sequence encodes CASGGLGGLYGELFF. V and J are TRBV10-2 and TRBJ2-2; D possibly matches TRBD1 or TRBD2 (6 bases each). CDR3 size: 15 residues. Trimming shortened V by 8 bases and J by 8 bases, and 21 bases separated the two germline ends. CDR1 WSHSY and CDR2 SAAADI come from the germline V gene.